This is a list of T cell receptor beta chains from one sample in a study of cytomegalovirus exposure and HLA in healthy donors. TCRdb's copy holds only in-frame clones and misses some; the assay was immunoSEQ multiplex PCR. Among 150,000 to 200,000 clones listed, 84% were seen once. Sequenced material: PBMCs. The receptors stem from a woman aged 45-59 years in good health and CMV-seropositive. The CDR3 runs from the conserved cysteine through the conserved F or W. The D gene is left open where the match is weak. Clone size appears in some rows only: once, few, many, or a class for an expanded clone.

V,size,J,D,CDR3,DNA
TRBV10-1,.,TRBJ2-3,.,CASSEARDIPDTQYF,TGCGCCAGCAGTGAGGCCCGGGACATACCAGATACGCAGTATTTT
TRBV2,.,TRBJ2-7,.,CASKEKGGILGEQYF,TGTGCCAGCAAAGAAAAGGGGGGGATATTGGGGGAGCAGTACTTC
TRBV7-9,.,TRBJ1-2,TRBD1,CASSGGTGDGYTF,TGTGCCAGCAGCGGTGGGACAGGGGATGGCTACACCTTC
TRBV19,.,TRBJ1-4,.,CASSFAGGTNEKLFF,TGTGCCAGTAGTTTCGCGGGGGGAACTAATGAAAAACTGTTTTTT
TRBV5-6,.,TRBJ1-3,.,CASSFTGKGGNTIYF,TGTGCCAGCAGCTTTACAGGGAAAGGGGGAAACACCATATATTTT
TRBV4-1,.,TRBJ1-6,.,CASSQDWGSPLHF,TGCGCCAGCAGCCAAGATTGGGGCTCACCCCTCCACTTT
TRBV5-5,.,TRBJ2-7,.,CASSLTGNSYEQYF,TGTGCCAGCAGCTTGACGGGGAACTCCTACGAGCAGTACTTC
TRBV19,.,TRBJ2-2,TRBD2,CASSLGTSGIITGELFF,TGTGCCAGTAGTTTGGGGACTAGCGGGATTATAACCGGGGAGCTGTTTTTT
TRBV4-3,few,TRBJ1-1,.,CASSQERNTEAFF,TGCGCCAGCAGCCAAGAGCGGAACACTGAAGCTTTCTTT
TRBV4-2,.,TRBJ2-7,TRBD1,CASSQDLTGGSFYEQYF,TGTGCCAGCAGCCAAGATCTGACAGGGGGCTCCTTCTACGAGCAGTACTTC
TRBV5-6,.,TRBJ2-3,.,CASSWGDGRGSDTQYF,TGTGCCAGCAGCTGGGGGGATGGGCGGGGCTCAGATACGCAGTATTTT
TRBV28,.,TRBJ2-1,.,CASSLLSGEQFF,TGTGCCAGCAGTTTATTGTCCGGGGAGCAGTTCTTC
TRBV7-8,.,TRBJ1-2,TRBD1,CASSASLDRGGGYTF,TGTGCCAGCAGCGCTTCTTTGGACAGGGGTGGAGGCTACACCTTC
TRBV7-2,.,TRBJ1-1,.,CASSLYARRAGTEAFF,TGTGCCAGCAGCTTATACGCTCGGAGGGCCGGCACTGAAGCTTTCTTT
TRBV2,.,TRBJ1-5,.,CASSGGRASNQPQHF,TGTGCCAGCAGTGGTGGCAGGGCTAGCAATCAGCCCCAGCATTTT
TRBV6-5,.,TRBJ2-5,.,CASSPDLWEETQYF,TGTGCCAGCAGTCCCGACCTCTGGGAGGAGACCCAGTACTTC
TRBV14,.,TRBJ2-1,.,CASSQYQDYNEQFF,TGTGCCAGCAGCCAATACCAGGACTACAATGAGCAGTTCTTC
TRBV4-2,.,TRBJ2-3,.,CASSQPIQAYTDTQYF,TGTGCCAGCAGCCAACCGATACAGGCCTACACAGATACGCAGTATTTT
TRBV4-2,.,TRBJ2-1,.,CASSQAQGDYNEQFF,TGTGCCAGCAGCCAAGCACAGGGAGACTACAATGAGCAGTTCTTC
TRBV6-6,few,TRBJ2-3,TRBD2,CASSKLAGGGDTQYF,TGTGCCAGCAGTAAACTAGCGGGGGGGGGAGATACGCAGTATTTT
TRBV6-6,.,TRBJ2-3,TRBD2,CASTPRASGGTDTQYF,TGTGCCAGCACTCCAAGGGCTAGCGGGGGTACAGATACGCAGTATTTT
TRBV29-1,.,TRBJ2-5,.,CSVGRETQYF,TGCAGCGTTGGGAGAGAGACCCAGTACTTC
TRBV6-6,.,TRBJ1-4,.,CASSYRGVLNEKLFF,TGTGCCAGCAGTTACCGCGGGGTCCTTAATGAAAAACTGTTTTTT
TRBV5-1,few,TRBJ1-4,.,CASSLAGTTNEKLFF,TGCGCCAGCAGCTTGGCCGGGACAACTAATGAAAAACTGTTTTTT
TRBV5-1,few,TRBJ2-7,TRBD1,CASSWGQSTYEQYF,TGCGCCAGCAGCTGGGGACAGAGCACATACGAGCAGTACTTC
TRBV5-1,.,TRBJ2-1,.,CASSLRTDTYNEQFF,TGCGCCAGCAGCTTGAGAACAGATACCTACAATGAGCAGTTCTTC
TRBV5-6,few,TRBJ1-6,TRBD1,CASSQTGGDSPLHF,TGTGCCAGCAGCCAAACAGGGGGGGATTCACCCCTCCACTTT
TRBV5-4,.,TRBJ1-1,TRBD1,CASSYGTGSTEAFF,TGTGCCAGCAGCTACGGGACAGGGTCTACTGAAGCTTTCTTT
TRBV5-1,.,TRBJ1-1,TRBD1,CASSYLTGANTEAFF,TGCGCCAGCAGCTACTTGACAGGGGCGAACACTGAAGCTTTCTTT
TRBV19,.,TRBJ2-5,.,CAISRGFGETQYF,TGTGCCATCTCCCGAGGGTTTGGAGAGACCCAGTACTTC
TRBV7-2,.,TRBJ2-3,.,CASSLEVAVPDTQYF,TGTGCCAGCAGCTTAGAGGTGGCGGTTCCAGATACGCAGTATTTT
TRBV15,.,TRBJ2-7,TRBD1,CATSRGHRQGTYEQYF,TGTGCCACCAGCAGAGGACACCGACAGGGAACCTACGAGCAGTACTTC
TRBV18,.,TRBJ2-1,.,CASSLGGGRDEQFF,TGTGCCAGCTCACTTGGCGGGGGCAGGGATGAGCAGTTCTTC
TRBV2,.,TRBJ2-7,.,CASSEASLVYEQYF,TGTGCCAGCAGTGAAGCTAGCTTGGTATACGAGCAGTACTTC
TRBV19,.,TRBJ1-1,TRBD1,CASSRDSPALNTEAFF,TGTGCCAGTAGCAGGGACAGTCCCGCTCTGAACACTGAAGCTTTCTTT
TRBV14,once,TRBJ1-6,TRBD1,CASSLGQGYNSPLHF,TGTGCCAGCAGCCTTGGACAGGGCTATAATTCACCCCTCCACTTT
TRBV4-2,.,TRBJ2-1,TRBD1,CASSQDTRDRGYNEQFF,TGTGCCAGCAGCCAAGATACCCGGGACAGGGGCTACAATGAGCAGTTCTTC
TRBV7-6,.,TRBJ1-2,TRBD1,CASSNGQGRGYTF,TGTGCCAGCAGCAATGGACAGGGTCGAGGCTACACCTTC
TRBV9,.,TRBJ1-6,TRBD1,CASSGQGFSGSPLHF,TGTGCCAGCAGCGGACAGGGATTCTCGGGGTCACCCCTCCACTTT
TRBV30,.,TRBJ1-3,.,CAWSTGTNSGNTIYF,TGTGCCTGGAGTACCGGGACAAACTCTGGAAACACCATATATTTT
TRBV14,.,TRBJ2-5,.,CASSLGRGLGETQYF,TGTGCCAGCAGCCTAGGGCGGGGCCTAGGGGAGACCCAGTACTTC
TRBV19,.,TRBJ2-2,.,CASSPVTKRTGELFF,TGTGCCAGTAGCCCAGTTACGAAGAGGACCGGGGAGCTGTTTTTT
TRBV7-9,.,TRBJ2-5,TRBD2,CAIPGGVETQYF,TGTGCCATCCCGGGAGGGGTTGAGACCCAGTACTTC
TRBV5-1,.,TRBJ2-7,TRBD1,CASSPDRSEQYF,TGCGCCAGCAGCCCGGACAGGTCCGAGCAGTACTTC
TRBV18,.,TRBJ1-2,TRBD1,CASSPRRAGGIVYGYTF,TGTGCCAGCTCACCACGAAGAGCAGGGGGCATAGTCTATGGCTACACCTTC
TRBV7-9,.,TRBJ2-7,.,CASSLTGTGYEQYF,TGTGCCAGCAGCTTAACCGGGACTGGCTACGAGCAGTACTTC
TRBV4-3,few,TRBJ2-1,TRBD2,CASSVRLAGSPNEQFF,TGCGCCAGCAGCGTACGACTAGCGGGGAGCCCCAATGAGCAGTTCTTC
TRBV4-3,.,TRBJ1-5,.,CASSQDNPLSTAPQHF,TGCGCCAGCAGCCAAGACAACCCCTTATCTACCGCCCCCCAGCATTTT
TRBV18,.,TRBJ2-5,.,CASSPPGGEETQYF,TGTGCCAGCTCACCCCCCGGCGGGGAAGAGACCCAGTACTTC
TRBV9,once,TRBJ2-5,.,CASSVASSYETQYF,TGTGCCAGCAGCGTAGCTAGTAGCTATGAGACCCAGTACTTC